This is a list of T cell receptor beta chains from one sample in a study of spatial heterogeneity in lung cancer. TCRdb re-derived calls from the 5' RACE reads in MiXCR, one entry per CDR3 protein. The sample holds more than 95,000 distinct CDR3 sequences, less than 15% seen once. The material was PBMCs, obtained at follow-up. The receptor source for this set is a male donor with early-stage non-small cell lung cancer. Both conserved end residues are part of each CDR3.

TRBJ1-1 TRBV4-3 CAGRGDTEAFF
TRBJ1-2 TRBV20-1 CSARDSRTGHYGYTF
TRBJ1-2 TRBV5-1 CASSLEDWNYGYTF
TRBJ2-2 TRBV7-9 CASSPPADGELFF
TRBJ1-3 TRBV7-9 CASSLPEGARNTIYF
TRBJ1-5 TRBV6-5 CASRGQSFSNQPQHF
TRBJ2-1 TRBV7-2 CASSSPSGGVSDEQFF
TRBJ2-2 TRBV6-1 CASREEVTGELFF
TRBJ1-5 TRBV28 CASRIGGEYSNQPQHF
TRBJ2-5 TRBV15 CATSRDRETQYF